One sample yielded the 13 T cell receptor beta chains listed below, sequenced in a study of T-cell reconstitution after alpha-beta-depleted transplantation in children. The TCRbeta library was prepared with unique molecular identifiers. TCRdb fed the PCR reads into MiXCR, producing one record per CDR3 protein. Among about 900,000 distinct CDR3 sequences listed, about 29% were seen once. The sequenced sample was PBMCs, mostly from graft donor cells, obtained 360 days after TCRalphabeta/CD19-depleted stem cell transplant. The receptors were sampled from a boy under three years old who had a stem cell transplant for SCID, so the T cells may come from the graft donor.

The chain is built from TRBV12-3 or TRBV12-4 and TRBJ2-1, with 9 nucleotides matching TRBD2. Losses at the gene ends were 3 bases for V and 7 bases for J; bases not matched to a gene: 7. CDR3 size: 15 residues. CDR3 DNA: TGTGCCAGCAGTTTTGGCGGGGGGGCCGAAAATGAGCAGTTCTTC. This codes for CASSFGGGAENEQFF.

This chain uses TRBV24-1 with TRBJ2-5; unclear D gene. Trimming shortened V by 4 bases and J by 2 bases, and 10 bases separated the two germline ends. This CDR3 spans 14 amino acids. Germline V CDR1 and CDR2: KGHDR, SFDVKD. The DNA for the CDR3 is TGTGCCACCAGTGACTACAGAAAGCAAGAGACCCAGTACTTC. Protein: CATSDYRKQETQYF.

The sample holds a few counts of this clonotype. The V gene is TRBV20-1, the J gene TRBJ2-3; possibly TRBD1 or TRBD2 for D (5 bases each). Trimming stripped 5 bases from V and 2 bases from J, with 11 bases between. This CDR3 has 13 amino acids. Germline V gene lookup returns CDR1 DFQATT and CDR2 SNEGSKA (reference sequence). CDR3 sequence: CSAPGDATDTQYF. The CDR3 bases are TGCAGTGCTCCCGGGGACGCCACAGATACGCAGTATTTT.

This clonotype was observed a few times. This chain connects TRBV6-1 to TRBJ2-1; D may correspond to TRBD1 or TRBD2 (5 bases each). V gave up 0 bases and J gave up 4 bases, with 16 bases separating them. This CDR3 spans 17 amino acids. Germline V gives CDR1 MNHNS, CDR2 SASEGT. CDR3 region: CASSEALEGRAYNEQFF. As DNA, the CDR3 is TGTGCCAGCAGTGAAGCCCTAGAGGGGCGCGCTTACAATGAGCAGTTCTTC.

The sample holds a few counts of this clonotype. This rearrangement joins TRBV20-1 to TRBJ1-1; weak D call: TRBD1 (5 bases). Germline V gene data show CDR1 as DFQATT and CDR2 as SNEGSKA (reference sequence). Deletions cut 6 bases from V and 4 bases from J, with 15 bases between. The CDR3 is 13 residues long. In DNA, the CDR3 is TGCAGTGCCCGACGACCGGGGGGCACTGAAGCTTTCTTT. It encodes CSARRPGGTEAFF.

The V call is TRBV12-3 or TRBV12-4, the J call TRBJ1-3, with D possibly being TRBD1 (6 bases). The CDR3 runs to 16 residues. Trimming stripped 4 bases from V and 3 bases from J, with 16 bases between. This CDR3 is CASSSPNREYGNTIYF. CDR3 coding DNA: TGTGCCAGCAGTTCCCCGAACAGGGAATATGGAAACACCATATATTTT.

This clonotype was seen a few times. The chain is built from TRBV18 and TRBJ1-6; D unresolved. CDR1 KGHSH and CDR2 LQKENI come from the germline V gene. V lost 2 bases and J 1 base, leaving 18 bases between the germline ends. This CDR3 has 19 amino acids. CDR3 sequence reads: CASSPLGTGPRSYNSPLHF. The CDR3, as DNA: TGTGCCAGCTCACCATTGGGCACCGGGCCGCGGTCCTATAATTCACCCCTCCACTTT.

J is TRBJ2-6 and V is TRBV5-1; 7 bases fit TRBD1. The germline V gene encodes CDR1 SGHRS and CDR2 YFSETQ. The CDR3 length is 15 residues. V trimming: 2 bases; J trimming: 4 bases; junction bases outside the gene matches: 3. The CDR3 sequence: CASSLGGEGANVLTF. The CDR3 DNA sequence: TGCGCCAGCAGCTTAGGGGGCGAGGGGGCCAACGTCCTGACTTTC.

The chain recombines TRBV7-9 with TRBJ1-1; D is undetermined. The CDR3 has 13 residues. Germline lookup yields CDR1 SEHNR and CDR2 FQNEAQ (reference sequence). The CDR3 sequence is CAHSPTSNTEAFF. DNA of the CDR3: TGTGCTCATAGCCCCACCTCGAACACTGAAGCTTTCTTT.

The CDR3: CSAPGGMEGSYNEQFF. CDR3 nucleotides: TGCAGCGCCCCTGGGGGGATGGAGGGCTCCTACAATGAGCAGTTCTTC. The V and J genes are TRBV29-1 and TRBJ2-1; D perhaps matches TRBD2 (6 bases). Germline V gene lookup returns CDR1 SQVTM and CDR2 ANQGSEA. Between the trimmed V and J ends, which lost 7 bases and 0 bases, there was a span of 19 bases. This CDR3 has 16 residues.

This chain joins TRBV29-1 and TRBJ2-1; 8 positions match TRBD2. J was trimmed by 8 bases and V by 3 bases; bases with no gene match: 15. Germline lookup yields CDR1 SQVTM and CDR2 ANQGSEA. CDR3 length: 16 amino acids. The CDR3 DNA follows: TGCAGCGTTGATCCGTTCAGCGGGGGCTTCGGGGATGAGCAGTTCTTC. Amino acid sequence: CSVDPFSGGFGDEQFF.

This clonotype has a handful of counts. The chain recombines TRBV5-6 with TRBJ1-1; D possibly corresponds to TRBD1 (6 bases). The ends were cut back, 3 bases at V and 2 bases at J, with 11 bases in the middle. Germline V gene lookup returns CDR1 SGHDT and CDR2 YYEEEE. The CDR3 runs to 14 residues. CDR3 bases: TGTGCCAGCAGCTGGGGACAATTCAACACTGAAGCTTTCTTT. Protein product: CASSWGQFNTEAFF.

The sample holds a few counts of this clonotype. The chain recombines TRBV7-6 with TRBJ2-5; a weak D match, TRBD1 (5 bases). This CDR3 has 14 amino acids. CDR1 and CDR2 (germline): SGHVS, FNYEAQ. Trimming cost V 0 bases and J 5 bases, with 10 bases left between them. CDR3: CASSLAGQMETQYF. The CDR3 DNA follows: TGTGCCAGCAGCTTAGCAGGACAAATGGAGACCCAGTACTTC.